The present TCR beta chain was sequenced within a study of graft-versus-host responses after intestinal transplantation. Study-level information: The study gave all recipients anti-thymocyte globulin induction, then tacrolimus and steroids for about 3 years.

The data were produced by immunoSEQ multiplex PCR, yet TCRdb's version contains in-frame clones alone and is incomplete. The sample holds about 21,000 clones, around 92% seen once. The length of the CDR3 is 12 residues. Trimming removed 4 bases from V and 8 bases from J, with 12 bases in between. Germline-derived CDR1 and CDR2 are SGHDT and YYEEEE. Note on this clone: Its antigen is as yet unknown.

Study results and caveats: GvH clones appeared in recipient marrow, some first in ileum or blood. Circulating GvH clone levels at their peak were associated with HvG declines (early post-transplant).

The sequence was obtained from a human patient who received an intestinal transplant, so some T cells may come from the graft donor. Here the sequenced sample was PBMCs, taken 262 days after intestinal transplant. This chain connects TRBV5-6 to TRBJ1-1; the D is unclear. Here the CDR3 DNA reads TGTGCCAGCAGCGTACGTCGTGAAGAAGCTTTCTTT. Translated, it gives CASSVRREEAFF.